These 26 T cell receptor beta chains share one sample of origin, sequenced in a study of regulatory and conventional T cells in RAG deficiency. The data were produced by immunoSEQ multiplex PCR, yet TCRdb's version contains in-frame clones alone and is incomplete. The top ten clones hold around 1.2% of a sample with over 8,500 clones, roughly 90% of them seen once. Regulatory T cells were sorted from blood as CD4+ CD25-high CD127-low cells. This sample also belongs to another study, concerning regulatory T cells. Turning to that study: The PCR used 52 TRBV and 13 TRBJ primers.

Sequenced material: Tregs sorted from blood. These receptors were collected from a human donor in good health.

The V and J genes are TRBV30 and TRBJ1-1, with D unclear. CDR1 is GTSNPN and CDR2 is SVGIG in the germline V gene (reference sequence). The germline V and J ends were trimmed by 1 base and 7 bases, with 13 bases remaining between them. This CDR3 is built from 13 residues. CDR3 bases: TGTGCCTGGAGTGGCCCTGGACGGATTGAAGCTTTCTTT. Amino acids: CAWSGPGRIEAFF. The whole variable domain, remainder taken from reference TRBV30 and TRBJ1-1, is SQTIHQWPATLVQPVGSPLSLECTVEGTSNPNLYWYRQAAGRGLQLLFYSVGIGQISSEVPQNLSASRPQDRQFILSSKKLLLSDSGFYLCAWSGPGRIEAFFGQGTRLTVV.

The V and J genes are TRBV2 and TRBJ2-1, with a tentative D call TRBD2 (5 bases). This CDR3 has 15 amino acids. Germline V gene data show CDR1 as SNHLY and CDR2 as FYNNEI. V was pared by 5 bases and J by 8 bases, with 19 bases between. The CDR3 DNA reads as TGTGCCAGCAGTAGGCTAGCCCTCAAGAAGGATGAGCAGTTCTTC. It codes for CASSRLALKKDEQFF.

V is TRBV19 and J is TRBJ1-2, with D possibly TRBD1 on 5 matching bases. Per germline, CDR1 LNHDA and CDR2 SQIVND (reference sequence). CDR3 size: 14 residues. V was clipped by 3 bases and J by 2 bases, with 10 bases between them. CDR3 DNA sequence: TGTGCCAGTAGTATGGGACTCAACAACTATGGCTACACCTTC. Translation: CASSMGLNNYGYTF. Filled out from reference TRBV19 and TRBJ1-2, the complete variable domain reads DGGITQSPKYLFRKEGQNVTLSCEQNLNHDAMYWYRQDPGQGLRLIYYSQIVNDFQKGDIAEGYSVSREKKESFPLTVTSAQKNPTAFYLCASSMGLNNYGYTFGSGTRLTVV.

This chain links TRBV7-3 with TRBJ2-5; D call uncertain. This CDR3 is 13 amino acids long. Trimming pared 4 bases from V and 2 bases from J, leaving 8 bases between. Germline lookup yields CDR1 SGHTA and CDR2 FQGTGA. This CDR3 is CASSSMPQETQYF. CDR3 DNA sequence: TGTGCCAGCAGCTCCATGCCACAAGAGACCCAGTACTTC.

V is TRBV10-1 and J is TRBJ1-4; maybe TRBD1 (6 bases). Germline CDR1 is WNHNN and CDR2 is SYGVQD (reference sequence). The V gene lost 3 bases and the J gene lost 1 base, with 6 bases spanning the gap. The CDR3 is 14 amino acids. The CDR3 DNA reads as TGCGCCAGCAGTGAACAGGGAACTAATGAAAAACTGTTTTTT. Translating gives CASSEQGTNEKLFF.

The chain uses TRBV19 and TRBJ1-1, with D maybe TRBD1 (5 bases). This CDR3 spans 13 amino acids. Germline loops: CDR1 LNHDA, CDR2 SQIVND (reference sequence). The germline V and J ends were trimmed by 9 bases and 6 bases, with 17 bases remaining between them. The CDR3 loop reads CASSQGVTAEAFF. Here the CDR3 DNA reads TGTGCCAGCAGCCAGGGAGTTACCGCTGAAGCTTTCTTT.

This chain joins TRBV14 and TRBJ1-2; D uncertain. This CDR3 region has 14 residues. The V end was cut by 3 bases, the J end by 5 bases, with 13 bases between. Germline V gene data show CDR1 as SGHDN and CDR2 as FVKESK. The CDR3 sequence is CASSQAGNWYGYTF. CDR3 nucleotide sequence: TGTGCCAGCAGCCAGGCGGGCAATTGGTATGGCTACACCTTC.

J is TRBJ1-5 and V is TRBV5-1; D perhaps matches TRBD1 (6 bases). Trimming removed 1 base from V and 2 bases from J, with 25 bases in between. The CDR3 extends over 20 amino acids. CDR1 SGHRS and CDR2 YFSETQ come from the germline V gene. The CDR3 sequence: CASSLRRCWTEAGGNQPQHF. The DNA for the CDR3 is TGCGCCAGCAGCTTGCGGCGATGTTGGACAGAAGCGGGGGGCAATCAGCCCCAGCATTTT. Based on the CDR3 plus reference TRBV5-1 and TRBJ1-5, the full variable domain is KAGVTQTPRYLIKTRGQQVTLSCSPISGHRSVSWYQQTPGQGLQFLFEYFSETQRNKGNFPGRFSGRQFSNSRSEMNVSTLELGDSALYLCASSLRRCWTEAGGNQPQHFGDGTRLSIL.

The V call is TRBV29-1, the J call TRBJ1-4; the match to TRBD1 covers 8 bases. After removal of 4 bases from V and 8 bases from J, the junction contained 9 bases not matched to a gene. Germline V gene sequence: CDR1 SQVTM, CDR2 ANQGSEA. The CDR3 spans 14 residues. The CDR3 sequence: CSVAAGTGGEKLFF. For the CDR3, the DNA is TGCAGCGTTGCTGCTGGGACAGGAGGAGAAAAACTGTTTTTT.

The V and J genes are TRBV5-1 and TRBJ2-4, with 7 nucleotides matching TRBD1. The CDR3 loop spans 16 amino acids. Germline-derived CDR1 and CDR2 are SGHRS and YFSETQ. With V trimmed by 4 bases and J by 0 bases, 7 bases remained unmatched. The CDR3 loop is CASSPGQPLAKNIQYF. CDR3 bases: TGCGCCAGCAGCCCGGGACAGCCCCTAGCCAAAAACATTCAGTACTTC.

V is TRBV7-3 and J is TRBJ2-7, with 8 positions matching TRBD1. V lost 4 bases, J lost 6 bases, and 11 bases stayed unmatched. The CDR3 length is 15 residues. The germline V gene encodes CDR1 SGHTA and CDR2 FQGTGA. CDR3 bases: TGTGCCAGCAGCTCGCAGGGGGCCTCTCGGAGCGAGCAGTACTTC. Translation: CASSSQGASRSEQYF.

The chain uses TRBV2 and TRBJ2-7; TRBD1 agrees at 11 bases. CDR3 length equals 15 residues. Germline V lookup: CDR1 SNHLY, CDR2 FYNNEI. The junction had 5 bases not matched to a gene; V was cut back by 4 bases and J by 3 bases. The CDR3: CASSAGTGGVYEQYF. CDR3 nucleotides: TGTGCCAGCAGTGCCGGGACAGGGGGGGTCTACGAGCAGTACTTC.

This chain connects TRBV7-8 to TRBJ1-5; a weak D match, TRBD1 (5 bases). CDR1 is SGHVS and CDR2 is FQNEAQ in the germline V gene. CDR3 size: 15 residues. The V end lost 7 bases, the J end lost 4 bases, and 17 bases lay between the germline ends. The CDR3 DNA reads as TGTGCCAGCATGTTAGGAGGGACGACAAATCAGCCCCAGCATTTT. Translating gives CASMLGGTTNQPQHF.

The chain uses TRBV21-1 and TRBJ2-7; the tabulated D call, TRBD2, remains unverified against the DNA. TRBV21-1 is noted as a pseudogene. The CDR3 has 21 amino acids. This chain's CDR3 is CASSKDKWLAGLSRHYYEQYF. The CDR3 coding sequence is TGTGCCAGCAGCAAAGATAAGTGGCTAGCGGGATTGTCACGCCACTACTACGAGCAGTACTTC.

The chain combines TRBV7-3 with TRBJ1-1, with D possibly being TRBD1 (5 bases). V dropped 2 bases and J dropped 3 bases, with 10 bases sitting between them. This CDR3 has 14 amino acids. In germline, CDR1 is SGHTA, CDR2 FQGTGA. CDR3 bases: TGTGCCAGCAGCTTATTCCCGACAGACACTGAAGCTTTCTTT. Its translation: CASSLFPTDTEAFF.

The chain couples TRBV29-1 to TRBJ2-7; 8 nucleotides agree with TRBD1. The CDR3 runs 16 residues. Germline trimming cut 1 base from V and 6 bases from J; bases unmatched to any gene: 14. CDR1 is SQVTM and CDR2 is ANQGSEA in the germline V gene. The CDR3 reads CSVEGVQGAIVSEQYF. The CDR3 DNA reads TGCAGCGTTGAAGGTGTTCAGGGGGCGATCGTAAGCGAGCAGTACTTC.

The rearrangement joins TRBV19 to TRBJ2-6, with 7 bases fitting TRBD1. In germline, CDR1 is LNHDA, CDR2 SQIVND (reference sequence). This CDR3 contains 18 residues. V shed 1 base, J shed 0 bases, and the junction held 6 bases outside the gene matches. CDR3: CASSIGQGVISGANVLTF. In DNA form, the CDR3 reads TGTGCCAGTAGTATAGGACAGGGAGTAATCTCTGGGGCCAACGTCCTGACTTTC.

The chain couples TRBV6-1 to TRBJ2-2; a weak D match, TRBD1 (6 bases). Looked up from germline, CDR1 is MNHNS and CDR2 is SASEGT. The CDR3 is 14 amino acids. Trimming took 6 bases from V and 1 from J, leaving 9 bases between them. In DNA, the CDR3 is TGTGCCAGCAGGCAGACAGGGAACACCGGGGAGCTGTTTTTT. This encodes CASRQTGNTGELFF.

This clone was seen once. This chain uses TRBV28 with TRBJ2-1, with TRBD1 matching over 9 bases. CDR1 is MDHEN and CDR2 is SYDVKM in the germline V gene. Trimming removed 4 bases from V and 4 bases from J; junction bases left unmatched: 5. The CDR3 length is 15 residues. CDR3 loop: CASSSRDRDYNEQFF. DNA of the CDR3: TGTGCCAGCAGTTCCCGGGACAGGGATTACAATGAGCAGTTCTTC.

The gene calls are TRBV4-1 and TRBJ2-3, with D possibly being TRBD1 or TRBD2 (5 bases each). The germline V and J ends were trimmed by 1 base and 2 bases, with 13 bases remaining between them. Germline V gene data show CDR1 as MGHRA and CDR2 as YSYEKL. The CDR3 loop spans 16 amino acids. CDR3 in amino acids: CASSQGAGTYTDTQYF. CDR3 bases: TGCGCCAGCAGCCAAGGTGCAGGGACCTACACAGATACGCAGTATTTT.

This chain connects TRBV7-9 to TRBJ2-2; no clear D gene. The germline V gene has CDR1 SEHNR and CDR2 FQNEAQ (reference sequence). Deletions cut 3 bases from V and 1 base from J, with 15 bases between. This CDR3 is built from 17 residues. CDR3 in amino acids: CASSFPRSGRNTGELFF. The DNA for the CDR3 is TGTGCCAGCAGCTTTCCAAGGTCCGGTCGGAACACCGGGGAGCTGTTTTTT.

The chain uses TRBV11-3 and TRBJ2-5; 7 bases fit TRBD1. Germline lookup yields CDR1 SGHNT and CDR2 YENEEA. The CDR3 contains 15 residues. With V trimmed by 6 bases and J by 2 bases, 9 bases remained unmatched. CDR3 sequence: CASREGGILQETQYF. CDR3 sequence (DNA): TGTGCCAGCAGGGAAGGGGGCATCCTGCAAGAGACCCAGTACTTC.

The chain employs TRBV2 and TRBJ2-1; 9 bases match TRBD2. The CDR3 consists of 15 residues. Unmatched junction bases numbered 4, after V lost 5 bases and J lost 2 bases. Germline V gene lookup returns CDR1 SNHLY and CDR2 FYNNEI. CDR3 sequence (DNA): TGTGCCAGCAGTTCTAGCGGGGACCCCTACAATGAGCAGTTCTTC. Amino acid sequence: CASSSSGDPYNEQFF.

The rearrangement uses TRBV27 and TRBJ1-1; D is possibly TRBD1 (6 bases). Germline V gives CDR1 MNHEY, CDR2 SMNVEV (reference sequence). The CDR3 runs to 16 residues. Trimming stripped 7 bases from V and 2 bases from J, with 20 bases between. Written as DNA, the CDR3 is TGTGCCAGCAAGGGGGTCGTTGGGGGGCGAAACACTGAAGCTTTCTTT. This codes for CASKGVVGGRNTEAFF.

The rearrangement joins TRBV11-3 to TRBJ1-2; D unresolved. CDR3 size: 15 residues. CDR1 SGHNT and CDR2 YENEEA come from the germline V gene. The V and J ends lost 1 base and 2 bases respectively, with 11 bases between them. The CDR3 bases are TGTGCCAGCAGCTTAGTAGGCAGCGGGAACTATGGCTACACCTTC. Protein product: CASSLVGSGNYGYTF.

The chain recombines TRBV5-1 with TRBJ1-1, with D hard to call. Germline CDR1 reads SGHRS; CDR2 reads YFSETQ. The CDR3 consists of 12 residues. The ends were cut back, 3 bases at V and 0 bases at J, with 3 bases in the middle. The CDR3 DNA is TGCGCCAGCAGCTCGGTGAACACTGAAGCTTTCTTT. It specifies CASSSVNTEAFF.